This T cell receptor (beta chain) was captured in a study of T cells in localized non-small cell lung cancer. Study-wide findings and caveats: Adjacent lung tissue had a median about 60 of the top 100 clones found in the tumor.

Germline CDR1 is GTSNPN and CDR2 is SVGIG (reference sequence). V lost 2 bases to trimming and J lost 4 bases, with 17 bases between them. The CDR3 length is 15 residues. Note on this clone: The target antigen is unknown.

Data came from immunoSEQ multiplex PCR; TCRdb stores just in-frame clones and leaves some out. The data contain 45,000 to 55,000 clones, 86% of them singletons. The chain employs TRBV30 and TRBJ2-5, with D tentatively TRBD1 (5 bases). The receptor was derived from an older male donor with stage III squamous cell lung carcinoma. This specimen was peripheral blood, taken before any cancer treatment. CDR3 coding DNA: TGTGCCTGGAGTTTAGGTAGTGGAACAGGAGAGACCCAGTACTTC. Translated, it gives CAWSLGSGTGETQYF. Using reference TRBV30 and TRBJ2-5 for the parts outside the CDR3, the full variable domain is SQTIHQWPATLVQPVGSPLSLECTVEGTSNPNLYWYRQAAGRGLQLLFYSVGIGQISSEVPQNLSASRPQDRQFILSSKKLLLSDSGFYLCAWSLGSGTGETQYFGPGTRLLVL.